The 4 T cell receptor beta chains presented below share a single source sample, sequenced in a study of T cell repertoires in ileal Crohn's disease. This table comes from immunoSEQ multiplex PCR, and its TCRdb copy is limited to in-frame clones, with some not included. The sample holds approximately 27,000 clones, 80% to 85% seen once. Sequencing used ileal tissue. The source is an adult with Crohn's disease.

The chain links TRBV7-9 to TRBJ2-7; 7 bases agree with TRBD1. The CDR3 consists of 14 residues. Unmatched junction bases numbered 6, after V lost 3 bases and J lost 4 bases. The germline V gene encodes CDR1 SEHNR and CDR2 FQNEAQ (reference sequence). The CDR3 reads CASSFGTALYEQYF. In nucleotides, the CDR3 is TGTGCCAGCAGCTTTGGGACAGCTCTTTACGAGCAGTACTTC.

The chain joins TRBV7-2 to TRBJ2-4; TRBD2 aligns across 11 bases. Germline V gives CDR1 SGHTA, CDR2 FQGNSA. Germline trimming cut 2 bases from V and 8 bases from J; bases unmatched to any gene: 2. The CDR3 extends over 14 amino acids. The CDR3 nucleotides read TGTGCCAGCAGCTTACTAGCGGGGGGTCACATTCAGTACTTC. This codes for CASSLLAGGHIQYF.

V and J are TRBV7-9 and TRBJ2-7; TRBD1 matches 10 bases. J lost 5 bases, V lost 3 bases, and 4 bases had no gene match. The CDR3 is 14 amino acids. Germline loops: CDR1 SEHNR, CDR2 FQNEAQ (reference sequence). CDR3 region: CASSFRQGANEQYF. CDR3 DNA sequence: TGTGCCAGCAGCTTTCGACAGGGGGCTAACGAGCAGTACTTC.

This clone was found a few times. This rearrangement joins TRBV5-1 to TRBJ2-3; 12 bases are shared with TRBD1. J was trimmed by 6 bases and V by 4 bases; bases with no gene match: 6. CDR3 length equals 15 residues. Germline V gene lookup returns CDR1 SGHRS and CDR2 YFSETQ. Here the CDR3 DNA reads TGCGCCAGCAGCAGAGGGACAGGGGGCCCGGATACGCAGTATTTT. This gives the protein CASSRGTGGPDTQYF. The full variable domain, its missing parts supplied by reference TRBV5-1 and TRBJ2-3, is KAGVTQTPRYLIKTRGQQVTLSCSPISGHRSVSWYQQTPGQGLQFLFEYFSETQRNKGNFPGRFSGRQFSNSRSEMNVSTLELGDSALYLCASSRGTGGPDTQYFGPGTRLTVL.